The 23 T cell receptor beta chains below all came from one sample that was sequenced in a study of neurological immune-mediated disorders. TCRdb ran MiXCR on the 5' RACE reads and lists one entry per CDR3 protein. The sample holds almost 85,000 distinct CDR3 sequences, 2.5% to 3% seen once. Sequenced: PBMCs. These receptors were taken from a woman aged 30 to 39 with multiple sclerosis.

This clonotype was observed at least ten times. The CDR3 sequence is CASSPSYLSGFMDTQYF. The CDR3 nucleotides read TGTGCCAGCAGTCCCTCGTACCTTAGCGGGTTTATGGATACGCAGTATTTT. The J gene is TRBJ2-3, the V gene TRBV28; 7 nucleotides line up with TRBD2. Germline V gene sequence: CDR1 MDHEN, CDR2 SYDVKM. The trim removed 5 bases at V and 6 bases at J, leaving 17 bases unmatched. This CDR3 is 17 amino acids long.

This clonotype has a count of ten or more. The chain uses TRBV7-2 and TRBJ1-2; D not resolved. This CDR3 has 15 residues. The V and J ends lost 5 bases and 0 bases respectively, with 13 bases between them. Germline V gives CDR1 SGHTA, CDR2 FQGNSA. In nucleotides, the CDR3 is TGTGCCAGCAGCCCCACGGGCGGAACTAACTATGGCTACACCTTC. Protein: CASSPTGGTNYGYTF.

This clonotype came up many times. The chain combines TRBV10-3 with TRBJ2-1, with a possible D match to TRBD2 (6 bases). Trimming removed 2 bases at V and 7 bases at J, with 12 bases between. CDR3 size: 14 residues. Germline CDR1 is ENHRY and CDR2 is SYGVKD. In DNA, the CDR3 is TGTGCCATCAGTGAGCCGGGAGCGGATAATGAGCAGTTCTTC. Translated: CAISEPGADNEQFF.

On this clonotype: One base away lies a much larger clone, so this may be a sequencing read error. CDR3 region: CASARDTEALF. The CDR3 bases are TGTGCCAGTGCGAGAGACACTGAAGCTCTCTTT. The chain has TRBV2 and TRBJ1-1; D call uncertain. The CDR3 consists of 11 residues. Germline V gene data show CDR1 as SNHLY and CDR2 as FYNNEI.

This clonotype showed up many times. The chain carries TRBV7-9 and TRBJ2-3; D gene uncertain. Germline V gene sequence: CDR1 SEHNR, CDR2 FQNEAQ (reference sequence). Between the trimmed V and J ends, which lost 0 bases and 5 bases, there was a span of 12 bases. The CDR3 is 15 amino acids. As DNA, the CDR3 is TGTGCCAGCAGCTTAGCGTATGGACGCATAGATACGCAGTATTTT. It translates to CASSLAYGRIDTQYF. Based on the CDR3 plus reference TRBV7-9 and TRBJ2-3, the full variable domain is DTGVSQNPRHKITKRGQNVTFRCDPISEHNRLYWYRQTLGQGPEFLTYFQNEAQLEKSRLLSDRFSAERPKGSFSTLEIQRTEQGDSAMYLCASSLAYGRIDTQYFGPGTRLTVL.

V and J are TRBV19 and TRBJ1-1, with 7 bases identical to TRBD1. Germline assignment: CDR1 LNHDA and CDR2 SQIVND (reference sequence). Trimming removed 5 bases from V and 2 bases from J; junction bases left unmatched: 5. CDR3 size: 14 residues. CDR3 nucleotides: TGTGCCAGTAGTCGCCCAGGGGGTAACACTGAAGCTTTCTTT. This encodes CASSRPGGNTEAFF.

The rearrangement uses TRBV7-8 and TRBJ2-1, with unresolved D. Germline values: CDR1 SGHVS, CDR2 FQNEAQ. This CDR3 contains 14 residues. Trimming pared 5 bases from V and 1 base from J, leaving 9 bases between. CDR3 nucleotides: TGTGCCAGCAGCCCTACTATGTCCTACAATGAGCAGTTCTTC. Its translation: CASSPTMSYNEQFF. Combining the CDR3 with reference TRBV7-8 and TRBJ2-1 gives the whole variable domain GAGVSQSPRYKVAKRGQDVALRCDPISGHVSLFWYQQALGQGPEFLTYFQNEAQLDKSGLPSDRFFAERPEGSVSTLKIQRTQQEDSAVYLCASSPTMSYNEQFFGPGTRLTVL.

This clonotype has at least ten counts. The CDR3 spells CASSFGGTVSTEAFF. The CDR3 region has the DNA TGTGCCAGCAGCTTTGGGGGAACCGTGAGCACTGAAGCTTTCTTT. V gene TRBV7-9 combines with J gene TRBJ1-1; D may be TRBD1 (5 bases). The CDR3 has 15 residues. V gave up 3 bases and J gave up 4 bases, with 15 bases separating them. The V gene's germline CDR1 is SEHNR and CDR2 FQNEAQ (reference sequence).

This clonotype was detected a few times. Being one base from a much bigger clone, this may be a read error. This sequence joins TRBV5-1 and TRBJ1-4; tentative D call: TRBD1 (5 bases). The CDR3 totals 14 residues. The V end was cut by 6 bases, the J end by 4 bases, with 13 bases between. The germline V gene encodes CDR1 SGHRS and CDR2 YFSETQ. CDR3 sequence reads: CASMQGGDNEKLFF. DNA for the CDR3: TGCGCCAGCATGCAGGGTGGAGATAATGAAAAACTGTTTTTT.

The table lists this clonotype with many counts. V gene TRBV9 combines with J gene TRBJ2-1; TRBD1 or TRBD2 may be the D gene (6 bases each). The CDR3 runs 15 residues. The germline V gene has CDR1 SGDLS and CDR2 YYNGEE. V lost 2 bases, J lost 9 bases, and 18 bases lay in between. CDR3 protein: CASSVGGGGGREQFF. For the CDR3, the DNA is TGTGCCAGCAGCGTCGGAGGGGGAGGTGGGCGTGAGCAGTTCTTC.

This clonotype was recorded at least ten times. The chain recombines TRBV7-3 with TRBJ2-5; 10 bases map to TRBD2. Looked up from germline, CDR1 is SGHTA and CDR2 is FQGTGA. The CDR3 length is 14 residues. V was clipped by 2 bases and J by 10 bases; unmatched bases: 7. CDR3 in DNA: TGTGCCAGCAGCTTAGCTAGCGGGAGTACGGACCAGTACTTC. Its protein is CASSLASGSTDQYF.

This clonotype was found many times. The chain is built from TRBV20-1 and TRBJ2-1; the match to TRBD2 covers 10 bases. The CDR3 spans 14 residues. V dropped 5 bases and J dropped 6; count of bases not matched to a gene: 7. Germline values: CDR1 DFQATT, CDR2 SNEGSKA (reference sequence). For the CDR3, the DNA is TGCAGTGCTTCACTAGCGGGAAGGACCAATGAGCAGTTCTTC. Translation gives CSASLAGRTNEQFF.

The rearrangement uses TRBV6-4 and TRBJ2-1; 8 bases are a match to TRBD2. The germline V gene encodes CDR1 MRHNA and CDR2 SNTAGT. The CDR3 spans 15 residues. Trimming at V came to 4 bases and at J to 5 bases, leaving 7 bases not matched to a gene. The CDR3 DNA reads TGTGCCAGCAGTGTTGGGGCTAGCGGGCACAATGAGCAGTTCTTC. This encodes CASSVGASGHNEQFF.

This clonotype was observed at least ten times. The genes are TRBV6-6 and TRBJ2-7; tentative D call: TRBD1 (6 bases). CDR1 is MNHNY, CDR2 SVGAGI, per germline (reference sequence). Trimming pared 5 bases from V and 2 bases from J, leaving 13 bases between. The CDR3 is 14 residues long. The CDR3: CASSKGDNPYEQYF. The CDR3 bases are TGTGCCAGCAGTAAAGGGGACAATCCCTACGAGCAGTACTTC.

This clonotype occurred many times. V gene TRBV6-5 combines with J gene TRBJ1-1; D unresolved. Germline V lookup: CDR1 MNHEY, CDR2 SVGAGI. The CDR3 covers 12 residues. Trimming removed 6 bases from V and 8 bases from J, with 13 bases in between. CDR3 in DNA: TGTGCCAGCAGCCCGCCCGGAGGGGAAGCTTTCTTT. Translating gives CASSPPGGEAFF.

This clonotype came up many times. The chain carries TRBV20-1 and TRBJ1-1; no definite D call. V was trimmed by 1 base and J by 1 base, leaving 4 bases between them. The CDR3 length is 12 residues. Germline lookup yields CDR1 DFQATT and CDR2 SNEGSKA (reference sequence). The DNA for the CDR3 is TGCAGTGCTAGAGTTCGGAACACTGAAGCTTTCTTT. As protein: CSARVRNTEAFF.

Ten or more counts support this clonotype. The V and J genes are TRBV4-3 and TRBJ2-7; 10 bases agree with TRBD2. Germline-derived CDR1 and CDR2 are LGHNA and YSLEER. After removal of 0 bases from V and 1 base from J, the junction contained 6 bases not matched to a gene. This CDR3 is built from 17 residues. CDR3 protein: CASSQESLAGASYEQYF. The CDR3 bases are TGCGCCAGCAGCCAAGAAAGTCTAGCGGGAGCATCCTACGAGCAGTACTTC.

This clonotype was detected ten times or more. The chain joins TRBV20-1 to TRBJ2-1; 13 nucleotides agree with TRBD2. Trimming took 3 bases from V and 6 from J; bases not matched to a gene: 2. Germline V gene lookup returns CDR1 DFQATT and CDR2 SNEGSKA (reference sequence). The CDR3 sequence is 14 residues long. The CDR3 DNA reads TGCAGTGCTAGGGGACTAGCGGGGACCAATGAGCAGTTCTTC. Its translation: CSARGLAGTNEQFF.

This clonotype was seen repeatedly, ten times or more. V gene TRBV7-2 combines with J gene TRBJ2-2, with a tentative D call TRBD1 (6 bases). Per germline, CDR1 SGHTA and CDR2 FQGNSA. The CDR3 sequence is 13 residues long. V was cut by 9 bases and J by 2 bases, with 10 bases left in between. The CDR3 DNA follows: TGTGCCAGTAGACAGGATAACACCGGGGAGCTGTTTTTT. Translating it yields CASRQDNTGELFF.

This clonotype was counted many times. The V call is TRBV29-1, the J call TRBJ2-7; 10 nucleotides agree with TRBD2. Per germline, CDR1 SQVTM and CDR2 ANQGSEA. The CDR3 is 13 residues long. Trimming at V came to 2 bases and at J to 4 bases, leaving 2 bases not matched to a gene. Here the CDR3 reads CSVESSGRYEQYF. Written as DNA, the CDR3 is TGCAGCGTTGAATCTAGCGGGAGATACGAGCAGTACTTC.

The table lists this clonotype with a few counts. A much larger clone lies a single base off, so this may be a read error. This chain links TRBV6-5 with TRBJ1-2; 7 bases map to TRBD1. Trimming took 2 bases from V and 8 from J; bases not matched to a gene: 5. Germline CDR1 is MNHEY and CDR2 is SVGAGI. The CDR3 runs to 13 residues. The CDR3 protein is CASSYKGAGGYTF. In nucleotides, the CDR3 is TGTGCCAGCAGTTACAAGGGGGCTGGAGGCTACACCTTC.

This clonotype has ten or more counts. The chain recombines TRBV29-1 with TRBJ2-1, with 9 positions matching TRBD2. The CDR3 sequence is 16 residues long. Germline CDR1 is SQVTM and CDR2 is ANQGSEA. Trimming cost V 6 bases and J 1 base; bases outside gene matches: 10. The CDR3 reads CSVGAGGGGSYNEQFF. The CDR3, as DNA: TGCAGCGTAGGAGCGGGGGGCGGAGGGTCCTACAATGAGCAGTTCTTC.

This clonotype was seen many times. The V and J genes are TRBV7-2 and TRBJ2-5; unclear D gene. This CDR3 has 12 residues. Germline V gives CDR1 SGHTA, CDR2 FQGNSA. The V end was cut by 4 bases, the J end by 3 bases, with 6 bases between. The CDR3 DNA reads as TGTGCCAGCAGCTCACCAGAAGAGACCCAGTACTTC. It specifies CASSSPEETQYF. Full variable domain (remainder filled in from reference TRBV7-2 and TRBJ2-5): GAGVSQSPSNKVTEKGKDVELRCDPISGHTALYWYRQSLGQGLEFLIYFQGNSAPDKSGLPSDRFSAERTGGSVSTLTIQRTQQEDSAVYLCASSSPEETQYFGPGTRLLVL.